The present entry profiles one TCR beta chain with its context. Its specificity is unknown. This specimen belongs to a study of beta chain features in type 1 diabetes. Points from the study as a whole: A moderate, significant TCRB CDR3 shortening appeared in type 1 diabetes across four CD4+ subsets. In type 1 diabetes patients, VDJ junctions had fewer insertions; deletions at these junctions were more frequent.

Of the isolated RNA, all was reverse transcribed, and so the sequenced material was expressed TCRB transcripts. Generated by immunoSEQ multiplex PCR, the TCRdb table keeps only in-frame clones and is missing some. The repertoire has 600,000 to 700,000 clones, 9.5% to 15% of them found once; the top ten carry 0.095% to 0.15%. The V segment lost 5 bases and the J segment 5 bases; nucleotides outside the gene matches: 12. This CDR3 contains 17 residues. Germline-derived CDR1 and CDR2 are SGHTA and FQGNSA. The chain recombines TRBV7-2 with TRBJ1-2, with 12 bases aligning to TRBD1. Sequenced input: naive CD4+ T cells from blood. The sequence was obtained from a man younger than 40 with type 1 diabetes. CDR3 nucleotide sequence: TGTGCCAGCAGCCTCGGGACAGGGGGCGTCGATGTGTATGGCTACACCTTC. Protein product: CASSLGTGGVDVYGYTF.